The 6 T cell receptor beta chains listed next were all sequenced from one sample in a study of T cells in Graves' hyperthyroidism and ophthalmopathy (dated by TCRdb to about 2019). Receptor libraries were prepared by multiplex PCR. The sequencer was an Illumina HiSeq 2000. The TCR beta CDR3 regions were amplified from the RNA transcripts. For the first round of RT-PCR on the TCR CDR3, the HTBI primer set was used together with the Qiagen OneStep RT-PCR kit. TCRdb applied fastp at Q25 and MiXCR to the public reads, then kept only in-frame beta chains. CDR3 protein sequences are deduplicated, and each keeps its most common genes and DNA. The sample includes around 300,000 distinct CDR3 sequences, with about 16% observed a single time. Of the sample, over 25% falls within the top ten clones. The specimen was blood. These receptors were taken from a woman between 50 and 59 years old with Graves' hyperthyroidism that later progressed to Graves' ophthalmopathy.

As DNA, the CDR3 is TGTGCCTCTACGGGACTGTACACCGGGGAGCTGTTTTTT. It translates to CASTGLYTGELFF. The chain is built from TRBV28 and TRBJ2-2; TRBD2 might be the D (6 bases). CDR1 and CDR2 (germline): MDHEN, SYDVKM. The CDR3 length is 13 residues. The V end was cut by 11 bases, the J end by 3 bases, with 13 bases between.

This clonotype appeared a few times. An end of the junction differs from the germline gene, which may be a read error. The rearrangement uses TRBV7-7 and TRBJ2-3; tentatively, D is TRBD2 (6 bases). The CDR3 loop spans 13 amino acids. CDR1 and CDR2 from the germline V gene are SSHAT and FNYEAQ (reference sequence). This CDR3 is CASSARETDTQYF. The CDR3 bases are TGTGCTAGCAGCGCCCGGGAGACAGATACGCAGTATTTT. Full variable domain (rest looked up from reference TRBV7-7 and TRBJ2-3): GAGVSQSPRYKVTKRGQDVTLRCDPISSHATLYWYQQALGQGPEFLTYFNYEAQPDKSGLPSDRFSAERPEGSISTLTIQRTEQRDSAMYRCASSARETDTQYFGPGTRLTVL.

As regards this clonotype: This may come from a read error, since a much larger clone is one base off. The chain couples TRBV30 to TRBJ1-2, with 7 bases identical to TRBD1. CDR3 length: 15 amino acids. Per germline, CDR1 GTSNPN and CDR2 SVGIG (reference sequence). The CDR3 loop reads CAWSAGDRINYGHTF. In DNA, the CDR3 is TGTGCCTGGAGTGCCGGGGACAGAATCAACTATGGCCACACCTTC.

This clonotype was found many times. This CDR3 is CASSWLGTGGTDTQYF. In DNA, the CDR3 is TGTGCCAGCAGCTGGCTCGGGACAGGCGGCACAGATACGCAGTATTTT. This chain uses TRBV7-2 with TRBJ2-3; 8 nucleotides agree with TRBD1. Losses at the gene ends were 4 bases for V and 1 base for J; bases not matched to a gene: 7. Germline lookup yields CDR1 SGHTA and CDR2 FQGNSA. The CDR3 extends over 16 amino acids.

This clonotype was seen repeatedly, ten times or more. V usage is TRBV7-3 and J usage is TRBJ2-5; TRBD2 is a possible D gene (6 bases). This CDR3 spans 13 amino acids. CDR1 and CDR2 (germline): SGHTA, FQGTGA. V was pared by 3 bases and J by 4 bases, with 9 bases between. The CDR3 DNA reads TGTGCCAGCAGCTTCGGGAGCGGAGAGACCCAGTACTTC. Protein: CASSFGSGETQYF. Supplemented by reference TRBV7-3 and TRBJ2-5, the full variable domain reads GAGVSQTPSNKVTEKGKYVELRCDPISGHTALYWYRQSLGQGPEFLIYFQGTGAADDSGLPNDRFFAVRPEGSVSTLKIQRTERGDSAVYLCASSFGSGETQYFGPGTRLLVL.

V usage is TRBV5-1 and J usage is TRBJ2-5; D is unresolved. The germline V and J ends were trimmed by 2 bases and 2 bases, with 4 bases remaining between them. The CDR3 spans 12 residues. The germline CDR1 and CDR2 sequences are SGHRS and YFSETQ. CDR3 region: CASSFNQETQYF. CDR3 bases: TGCGCCAGCAGCTTTAATCAAGAGACCCAGTACTTC.